The rows below give T cell receptor beta chains drawn from one sample of a study of PD-L1 blockade in urothelial cancer. TCRdb's copy holds only in-frame clones and misses some; the assay was immunoSEQ multiplex PCR. The sample contains about 86,000 clones, approximately 81% of which appear only once. The sequenced sample was PBMCs, obtained around atezolizumab (anti-PD-L1) treatment. The receptors derive from a man aged 55 to 69 with urothelial cancer. The CDR3 runs from the conserved cysteine through the conserved F or W. The D gene is left open where the match is weak. Part of the rows lack a size; the others show once, few, many or a class for expanded clones.

CDR3 DNA	CDR3 protein	D gene	V gene	J gene	clone size
TGTGCCAGCTCACCCCCTAGAGATGGCGCCGAGCAGTACTTC	CASSPPRDGAEQYF	.	TRBV18	TRBJ2-7	.
TGTGCCAGCAGCTTGAGGACAGCTAACTATGGCTACACCTTC	CASSLRTANYGYTF	.	TRBV5-4	TRBJ1-2	few
TGTGCCAGCAGTTCAACCCAGGGTGGTGGCAAAAACATTCAGTACTTC	CASSSTQGGGKNIQYF	.	TRBV6-6	TRBJ2-4	.
TGCGCCAGCAGCCCCGATCCGGGACTAGCGGGAGGGTCCGACGAGCAGTACTTC	CASSPDPGLAGGSDEQYF	TRBD2	TRBV4-3	TRBJ2-7	.
TGCAGCGTGGGGGGGACAGGTTATGGCTACACCTTC	CSVGGTGYGYTF	TRBD1	TRBV29-1	TRBJ1-2	.
TGTGCCAGCAGCGTAGCCGGGTTCGGAGGCTATGGCTACACCTTC	CASSVAGFGGYGYTF	.	TRBV9	TRBJ1-2	.
TGCGCCAGCATACCTACACTACGGGGTCCGAACACTGAAGCTTTCTTT	CASIPTLRGPNTEAFF	.	TRBV5-1	TRBJ1-1	.
TGTGCCAGCAGCTTAGCTCGGTACGATGAAGCTTTCTTT	CASSLARYDEAFF	.	TRBV11-2	TRBJ1-1	.
TGTGCCTGGAGTGTACACAGGGGCTATGGCTACACCTTC	CAWSVHRGYGYTF	TRBD1	TRBV30	TRBJ1-2	few
TGCGCCAGCAGCCACAGCGCGGGGGGGACAGGGGAGGAAAAACTGTTTTTT	CASSHSAGGTGEEKLFF	TRBD1	TRBV4-1	TRBJ1-4	once
TGTGCCAGCAGCGTAGGTCCAGGCCCCTACGAGCAGTACTTC	CASSVGPGPYEQYF	.	TRBV9	TRBJ2-7	.
TGTGCCAGCAGCTTAGTTTACAGGGGGCGCGGCACTGAAGCTTTCTTT	CASSLVYRGRGTEAFF	TRBD1	TRBV7-8	TRBJ1-1	.
TGTGCCAGCAGCAATGCCCTTTTGCAGGATGGCTACACCTTC	CASSNALLQDGYTF	.	TRBV27	TRBJ1-2	few
TGTGCCAGCAGCGGTAGCGGTGGGGAGCAGTACTTC	CASSGSGGEQYF	.	TRBV9	TRBJ2-7	.
TGCGCCAGCAGATTTTCAGGGGACAACATTCAGTACTTC	CASRFSGDNIQYF	.	TRBV5-1	TRBJ2-4	.
TGTGCCAGCAGTTATAGGAGTCTGGGGGCGCTTACCGAGCAGTACTTC	CASSYRSLGALTEQYF	.	TRBV6-5	TRBJ2-7	.
TGTGCCAGTAGTATTCTTGGACAGGGGGCATCTGGCGAGCAGTACTTC	CASSILGQGASGEQYF	TRBD1	TRBV19	TRBJ2-7	once
TGTGCCTGGAGCCCGGGACAGGTTCGTCGCGAGCAGTACTTC	CAWSPGQVRREQYF	TRBD1	TRBV30	TRBJ2-7	.
TGCGCCAGCAGCCAAGTAACAGGGGGTCAGCCCCAGCATTTT	CASSQVTGGQPQHF	TRBD1	TRBV4-1	TRBJ1-5	.
TGTGCCAGCAGTCCAGGGGTTAGGGCCAATCAGCCCCAGCATTTT	CASSPGVRANQPQHF	.	TRBV6-6	TRBJ1-5	.
TGTGCCAGCAGCTTAAGGGAGCGGGAGAGGGGGACGCAGTATTTT	CASSLRERERGTQYF	TRBD2	TRBV7-9	TRBJ2-3	once
TGCGCCAGCAGACCGGGACTAGCGGGAGATACAGATACGCAGTATTTT	CASRPGLAGDTDTQYF	TRBD2	TRBV5-1	TRBJ2-3	.
TGTGCCAGCAAAGCCCAATCCTACGAGCAGTACTTC	CASKAQSYEQYF	.	TRBV28	TRBJ2-7	.
TGTGCCAGCAGCTTAGTGACAGGGATTAACACTGAAGCTTTCTTT	CASSLVTGINTEAFF	TRBD1	TRBV7-9	TRBJ1-1	once
TGTGCCAGCAGCTTAGCCCTCGAGCAGTACTTC	CASSLALEQYF	.	TRBV7-2	TRBJ2-7	.
TGTGCCAGCAGCTTGAGGACAGGCTATGGCTACACCTTC	CASSLRTGYGYTF	TRBD1	TRBV5-4	TRBJ1-2	.
TGTGCCAGTAGTATAGCGTATAGCACAGATACGCAGTATTTT	CASSIAYSTDTQYF	.	TRBV19	TRBJ2-3	.
TGCGCCAGCAGCTCTCCGGGACAGAGGAACACTGAAGCTTTCTTT	CASSSPGQRNTEAFF	TRBD1	TRBV5-1	TRBJ1-1	.
TGTGCCAGCGCTGCGGGACTAAACTCTGGGGCCAACGTCCTGACTTTC	CASAAGLNSGANVLTF	TRBD2	TRBV2	TRBJ2-6	.
TGTGCCAGCAGCGTCGGCACTGAAGCTTTCTTT	CASSVGTEAFF	.	TRBV11-3	TRBJ1-1	.
TGTGCCAGCAGGTCCGGGACAGGGGCTGAAGCTTTCTTT	CASRSGTGAEAFF	TRBD1	TRBV2	TRBJ1-1	.
TGTGCCAGCAGCTTTGTCGGAGGGACCTCACTTAACCCCTACAATGAGCAGTTCTTC	CASSFVGGTSLNPYNEQFF	.	TRBV7-8	TRBJ2-1	.
TGTGCCAGCAGCTTAAGCGGGAGTCCCTACGAGCAGTACTTC	CASSLSGSPYEQYF	TRBD2	TRBV7-2	TRBJ2-7	.
TGTGCCAGCAGTGTGCCGGGACTTCTATTTGGCTACACCTTC	CASSVPGLLFGYTF	.	TRBV6-1	TRBJ1-2	few
TGTGCCAGCAGACTCAGGGGATTGGTTCAGCCCCAGCATTTT	CASRLRGLVQPQHF	.	TRBV27	TRBJ1-5	.
TGTGCCACCTTAGGGGGACAGGGAAGATACGAGCAGTACTTC	CATLGGQGRYEQYF	TRBD1	TRBV28	TRBJ2-7	.
TGTGCCAGTCGAAGGACACTGACCGGGGAGCTGTTTTTT	CASRRTLTGELFF	.	TRBV19	TRBJ2-2	.
TGTGCCAGCAGCTCTAGCGGGAGCGCCAATGAGCAGTTCTTC	CASSSSGSANEQFF	TRBD2	TRBV7-9	TRBJ2-1	.
TGTGCCAGCACCAAAATCGGTCAGCCCCAGCATTTT	CASTKIGQPQHF	.	TRBV2	TRBJ1-5	once
TGTGCCAGCAGTTCGGGACTAGCGGACTACGAGCAGTACTTC	CASSSGLADYEQYF	TRBD2	TRBV6-5	TRBJ2-7	.
TGTGCCAGCAGTCCCGGGACTAGCGGGTACAATGAGCAGTTCTTC	CASSPGTSGYNEQFF	TRBD2	TRBV7-9	TRBJ2-1	.
TGTGCCAGCAGCCTCGACACAGCCTACGAGCAGTACTTC	CASSLDTAYEQYF	.	TRBV11-2	TRBJ2-7	.
TGTGCCATCACCTCGTCTCTGTTTGTGGAAGCTTTCTTT	CAITSSLFVEAFF	.	TRBV10-3	TRBJ1-1	few
TGTGCCAGCAGGAAAGCTGGGGGGGGGCACTACGAGCAGTACTTC	CASRKAGGGHYEQYF	.	TRBV27	TRBJ2-7	.
TGTGCCAGCAGTGAACTCGGGAGACTAGCGGGCACAGAGACCCAGTACTTC	CASSELGRLAGTETQYF	TRBD2	TRBV2	TRBJ2-5	.
TGTGCCAGCAGCTTAGTCTTAGCGGGAGGTACCGTCAGCTCCTACGAGCAGTACTTC	CASSLVLAGGTVSSYEQYF	TRBD2	TRBV11-2	TRBJ2-7	.
TGTGCCAGCAGCTTAGGCGTCGGGACTAATGAAAAACTGTTTTTT	CASSLGVGTNEKLFF	.	TRBV5-4	TRBJ1-4	.
TGTGCCAGTAGCCAGGACAGGTGGGACACTGAAGCTTTCTTT	CASSQDRWDTEAFF	TRBD1	TRBV19	TRBJ1-1	.
TGTGCCAGCAGTCCTACTAGCAGCCGGGACCTCTACGAGCAGTACTTC	CASSPTSSRDLYEQYF	.	TRBV27	TRBJ2-7	.
TGCGCCAGCAGTTCACCAGGGGGCGGACTTGACACTGAAGCTTTCTTT	CASSSPGGGLDTEAFF	TRBD1	TRBV4-1	TRBJ1-1	.